This T cell receptor beta chain was identified during a study of T cell responses to AZD1222 COVID-19 vaccine. Study-wide results and caveats: Clonal diversity was possibly underestimated, and the donors were mostly white British, with more females. Within unmutated variant regions lay the reported targets of nearly half of spike-specific TCRs. Among AZD1222 vaccinees, only five to seven were seropositive at baseline. It was only after the peak T cell response that any repertoires were sampled.

Notes on this clone: Its target is unknown. At one of its ends the junction is not consistent with the germline gene, which may arise from a read error.

Germline CDR1 LGHDT, CDR2 YNNKEL (reference sequence). The CDR3 sequence is 12 residues long. The repertoire was sequenced with immunoSEQ multiplex PCR; TCRdb's copy has only in-frame clones and lacks some. The sample holds over 100,000 clones, around 90% seen once. This receptor was identified in an adult who received the AZD1222 COVID-19 vaccine. The V call is TRBV3-1 (or the pseudogene TRBV3-2), the J call TRBJ1-1, with D perhaps matching TRBD1 (6 bases). The sample here was peripheral blood, taken 28 days after the second AZD1222 dose. CDR3 sequence: CASSQDIQGRIF. CDR3 DNA: TGTGCCAGCAGCCAAGATATACAGGGAAGGATCTTT.